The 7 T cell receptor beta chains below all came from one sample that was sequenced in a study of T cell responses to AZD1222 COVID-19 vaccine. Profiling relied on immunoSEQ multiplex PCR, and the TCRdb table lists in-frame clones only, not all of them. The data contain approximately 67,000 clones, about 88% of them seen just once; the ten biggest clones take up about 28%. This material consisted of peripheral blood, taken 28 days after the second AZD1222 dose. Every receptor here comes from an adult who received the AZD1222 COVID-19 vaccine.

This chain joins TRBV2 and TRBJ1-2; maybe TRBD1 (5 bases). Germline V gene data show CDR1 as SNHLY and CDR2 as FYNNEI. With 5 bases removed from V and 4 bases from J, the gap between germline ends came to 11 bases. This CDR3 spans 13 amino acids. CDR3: CASSSEGLYGYTF. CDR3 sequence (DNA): TGTGCCAGCAGTTCCGAGGGGCTCTATGGCTACACCTTC. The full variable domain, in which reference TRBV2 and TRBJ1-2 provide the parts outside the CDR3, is EPEVTQTPSHQVTQMGQEVILRCVPISNHLYFYWYRQILGQKVEFLVSFYNNEISEKSEIFDDQFSVERPDGSNFTLKIRSTKLEDSAMYFCASSSEGLYGYTFGSGTRLTVV.

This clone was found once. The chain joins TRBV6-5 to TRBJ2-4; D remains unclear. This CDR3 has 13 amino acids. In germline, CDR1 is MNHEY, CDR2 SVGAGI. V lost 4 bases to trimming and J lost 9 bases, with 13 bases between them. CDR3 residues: CASSWTDNGIQYF. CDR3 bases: TGTGCCAGCAGTTGGACCGATAACGGCATTCAGTACTTC.

CDR3: CASSLGRASFYNEQFF. The CDR3 DNA reads as TGTGCCAGCAGCTTAGGGCGAGCCTCTTTTTACAATGAGCAGTTCTTC. The chain has TRBV5-4 and TRBJ2-1, with unresolved D. V was trimmed by 2 bases and J by 4 bases, leaving 16 bases between them. Germline CDR1 SGHNT, CDR2 YYREEE (reference sequence). The CDR3 is 16 amino acids.

The DNA for the CDR3 is TGTGCCAGCAGCGGACAGGGGTCCCACGAGCAGTACTTC. Translation: CASSGQGSHEQYF. The gene calls are TRBV7-3 and TRBJ2-7; TRBD1 matches at 9 bases. J lost 5 bases, V lost 5 bases, and 4 bases had no gene match. Germline V lookup: CDR1 SGHTA, CDR2 FQGTGA. The CDR3 consists of 13 residues.

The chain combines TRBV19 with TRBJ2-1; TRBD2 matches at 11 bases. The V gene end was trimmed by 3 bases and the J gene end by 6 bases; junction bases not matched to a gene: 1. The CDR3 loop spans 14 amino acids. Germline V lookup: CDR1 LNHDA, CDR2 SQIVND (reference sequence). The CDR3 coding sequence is TGTGCCAGTAGTATTAGCGGGGGGGGCAATGAGCAGTTCTTC. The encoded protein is CASSISGGGNEQFF.

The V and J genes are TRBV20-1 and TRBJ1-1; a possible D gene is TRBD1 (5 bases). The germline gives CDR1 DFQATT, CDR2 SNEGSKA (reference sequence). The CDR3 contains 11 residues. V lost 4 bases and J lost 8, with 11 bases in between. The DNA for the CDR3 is TGCAGTGCTATAGAGGGGAGGGAAGCTTTCTTT. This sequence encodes CSAIEGREAFF.

The CDR3 spells CASRPAPNTEAFF. The CDR3 DNA follows: TGTGCCAGCAGGCCGGCTCCTAACACTGAAGCTTTCTTT. V and J are TRBV19 and TRBJ1-1; no definite D call. The germline CDR1 and CDR2 sequences are LNHDA and SQIVND (reference sequence). Trimming stripped 9 bases from V and 2 bases from J, with 13 bases between. There are 13 residues in the CDR3.